A single sample gave rise to the 25 T cell receptor beta chains below, sequenced in a study of T-cell memory formation after mild COVID-19. TCRdb called the 5' RACE reads again in MiXCR, with one record for every CDR3 protein. The table shows around 180,000 distinct CDR3 sequences, with about 18% occurring only once. The sequencing sample was made of PBMCs or a T cell subset sorted from them (not recorded which). The receptor set was obtained from a man younger than 30 who had mild COVID-19 (a few samples of this study predate the infection). Cell type and time point are not known.

This chain joins TRBV20-1 and TRBJ2-2; D may be TRBD1 (6 bases). The CDR3 has 14 residues. V lost 6 bases and J 0 bases, leaving 11 bases between the germline ends. Germline V CDR1 and CDR2: DFQATT, SNEGSKA (reference sequence). CDR3 sequence reads: CSARTGTNTGELFF. In DNA form, the CDR3 reads TGCAGTGCACGTACAGGGACGAACACCGGGGAGCTGTTTTTT.

This clonotype came up a few times. V gene TRBV6-6 combines with J gene TRBJ1-1, with D possibly matching TRBD1 (6 bases). V was shortened by 6 bases and J by 0 bases, with 11 bases between the two germline ends. Germline V CDR1 and CDR2: MNHNY, SVGAGI (reference sequence). The CDR3 is made up of 14 amino acids. The CDR3 DNA reads TGTGCCAGCAGATGGGGGGCTCTGAACACTGAAGCTTTCTTT. Translated: CASRWGALNTEAFF.

This rearrangement joins TRBV5-5 to TRBJ2-3; weak D call: TRBD2 (6 bases). V lost 5 bases and J 5 bases, leaving 15 bases between the germline ends. This CDR3 region has 14 residues. Germline loops: CDR1 SGHKS, CDR2 YYEKEE (reference sequence). The CDR3 here is CASRGLPWGDTQYF. In nucleotides, the CDR3 is TGTGCCAGCAGGGGACTCCCCTGGGGAGATACGCAGTATTTT.

This clonotype has only a few counts. The chain has TRBV5-1 and TRBJ2-1; no reliable D call. This CDR3 region has 16 residues. Trimming took 1 base from V and 2 from J, leaving 13 bases between them. Germline CDR1 reads SGHRS; CDR2 reads YFSETQ. Here the CDR3 reads CASSLIGRSTYNEQFF. The CDR3 bases are TGCGCCAGCAGCTTGATAGGGCGGTCGACCTACAATGAGCAGTTCTTC.

This clonotype has a handful of counts. DNA for the CDR3: TGTGCCAGCAGCTTAACGGGGAACCCGACGGGCCCGATGGCCTACGAGCAGTACTTC. This encodes CASSLTGNPTGPMAYEQYF. The chain combines TRBV7-8 with TRBJ2-7, with a weak D call TRBD2 (5 bases). The ends were cut back, 2 bases at V and 2 bases at J, with 25 bases in the middle. CDR1 and CDR2 from the germline V gene are SGHVS and FQNEAQ. The CDR3 is made up of 19 amino acids. The full variable domain, completed using reference TRBV7-8 and TRBJ2-7, is GAGVSQSPRYKVAKRGQDVALRCDPISGHVSLFWYQQALGQGPEFLTYFQNEAQLDKSGLPSDRFFAERPEGSVSTLKIQRTQQEDSAVYLCASSLTGNPTGPMAYEQYFGPGTRLTVT.

V gene TRBV9 combines with J gene TRBJ2-1, with TRBD2 identical over 8 bases. CDR1 SGDLS and CDR2 YYNGEE come from the germline V gene. The length of the CDR3 is 16 residues. Losses at the gene ends were 4 bases for V and 1 base for J; bases not matched to a gene: 7. Here the CDR3 reads CASSLGRGGSYNEQFF. The CDR3 region has the DNA TGTGCCAGCAGCCTAGGCCGGGGGGGGTCCTACAATGAGCAGTTCTTC.

This clonotype was recorded a few times. V gene TRBV7-6 combines with J gene TRBJ1-3; weak D call: TRBD1 (6 bases). With 5 bases removed from V and 8 bases from J, the gap between germline ends came to 10 bases. Germline V gene lookup returns CDR1 SGHVS and CDR2 FNYEAQ. The CDR3 spans 12 residues. The CDR3 here is CASSVNRDTIYF. DNA of the CDR3: TGTGCCAGCAGCGTCAACAGGGACACCATATATTTT.

A few counts support this clonotype. The chain carries TRBV7-2 and TRBJ2-3; D ambiguous. The CDR3 covers 13 residues. The germline V and J ends were trimmed by 5 bases and 2 bases, with 8 bases remaining between them. Germline V lookup: CDR1 SGHTA, CDR2 FQGNSA. CDR3 amino acids: CASSPTVTDTQYF. The DNA of the CDR3 is TGTGCCAGCAGCCCAACGGTCACAGATACGCAGTATTTT.

This clonotype has only a few counts. This chain uses TRBV6-5 with TRBJ2-7; 13 bases are shared with TRBD2. From germline, CDR1 is MNHEY and CDR2 SVGAGI. The CDR3 has 14 amino acids. V lost 6 bases to trimming and J lost 2 bases; unmatched junction nucleotides: 1. Here the CDR3 reads CASRGTSGAYEQYF. CDR3 bases: TGTGCCAGCAGGGGGACTAGCGGGGCCTACGAGCAGTACTTC.

This clonotype was observed a few times. This sequence joins TRBV6-5 and TRBJ2-7; D might be TRBD2 (5 bases). Looked up from germline, CDR1 is MNHEY and CDR2 is SVGAGI. Trimming shortened V by 9 bases and J by 5 bases, and 23 bases separated the two germline ends. The CDR3 covers 15 residues. This CDR3 is CASRRATLLRDEQYF. Here the CDR3 DNA reads TGTGCCAGTCGGCGGGCGACCCTACTCCGGGACGAGCAGTACTTC.

The V call is TRBV5-1, the J call TRBJ1-2, with D possibly matching TRBD1 (5 bases). The CDR3 loop spans 14 amino acids. V gave up 4 bases and J gave up 6 bases, with 16 bases separating them. Germline loops: CDR1 SGHRS, CDR2 YFSETQ. The CDR3 bases are TGCGCCAGCAGCCTCACCCAGGGTGGGGATGGCTACACCTTC. This gives the protein CASSLTQGGDGYTF.

The gene calls are TRBV7-3 and TRBJ2-2, with a tentative D call TRBD1 (5 bases). The CDR3 covers 16 residues. Germline V gives CDR1 SGHTA, CDR2 FQGTGA. V gave up 1 base and J gave up 1 base, with 10 bases separating them. CDR3 sequence (DNA): TGTGCCAGCAGCTTAATGGGGCACCTGAACACCGGGGAGCTGTTTTTT. Its protein product is CASSLMGHLNTGELFF.

This clonotype was seen a handful of times. The genes are TRBV5-1 and TRBJ1-1; TRBD1 matches 9 bases. This CDR3 has 13 amino acids. V gave up 3 bases and J gave up 6 bases; unmatched junction bases: 3. Germline CDR1 SGHRS, CDR2 YFSETQ. This CDR3 is CASSWGTGSEAFF. Written as DNA, the CDR3 is TGCGCCAGCAGCTGGGGGACAGGGTCTGAAGCTTTCTTT.

This clonotype has more than one count but fewer than ten. V and J are TRBV7-3 and TRBJ1-2; 9 bases match TRBD1. This CDR3 contains 13 residues. With 4 bases clipped from V and 8 bases from J, the junction kept 5 bases outside the gene matches. Germline CDR1 reads SGHTA; CDR2 reads FQGTGA. In DNA form, the CDR3 reads TGTGCCAGCAGCTCGGGACAGGGACTAGGCTACACCTTC. Protein: CASSSGQGLGYTF. The full variable domain, in which reference TRBV7-3 and TRBJ1-2 provide the parts outside the CDR3, is GAGVSQTPSNKVTEKGKYVELRCDPISGHTALYWYRQSLGQGPEFLIYFQGTGAADDSGLPNDRFFAVRPEGSVSTLKIQRTERGDSAVYLCASSSGQGLGYTFGSGTRLTVV.

The genes are TRBV2 and TRBJ1-3; D is unclear. This CDR3 comprises 13 residues. Germline V lookup: CDR1 SNHLY, CDR2 FYNNEI. CDR3 DNA: TGTGCTAGCGGGGTGAACTCTGGAAACACCATATATTTT. It encodes CASGVNSGNTIYF.

The genes are TRBV5-6 and TRBJ2-7; TRBD1 matches at 7 bases. The CDR3 is 15 amino acids. Per the germline V gene, CDR1 is SGHDT and CDR2 is YYEEEE. Losses at the gene ends were 3 bases for V and 4 bases for J; bases not matched to a gene: 10. Here the CDR3 reads CASSSLTGQTYEQYV. The CDR3 bases are TGTGCCAGCAGCTCCTTGACGGGACAGACGTACGAGCAGTACGTC.

Ten or more counts support this clonotype. The rearrangement joins TRBV7-8 to TRBJ2-2; 11 nucleotides align to TRBD2. CDR3 length: 19 residues. The trim removed 5 bases at V and 0 bases at J, leaving 11 bases unmatched. CDR1 SGHVS and CDR2 FQNEAQ come from the germline V gene. DNA of the CDR3: TGTGCCAGCAGCCCCCCAAGACTAGCGGGGACCGCGAACACCGGGGAGCTGTTTTTT. This encodes CASSPPRLAGTANTGELFF. Based on the CDR3 plus reference TRBV7-8 and TRBJ2-2, the full variable domain is GAGVSQSPRYKVAKRGQDVALRCDPISGHVSLFWYQQALGQGPEFLTYFQNEAQLDKSGLPSDRFFAERPEGSVSTLKIQRTQQEDSAVYLCASSPPRLAGTANTGELFFGEGSRLTVL.

This clonotype was seen a handful of times. The chain links TRBV10-3 to TRBJ2-5; TRBD1 matches at 10 bases. The germline CDR1 and CDR2 sequences are ENHRY and SYGVKD. The CDR3 runs 14 residues. Losses at the gene ends were 6 bases for V and 3 bases for J; bases not matched to a gene: 4. The CDR3 bases are TGTGCCATCAGGCCCGGGACAGGGGAAGAGACCCAGTACTTC. It yields the protein CAIRPGTGEETQYF.

Only one count was recorded for this clonotype. The chain recombines TRBV4-2 with TRBJ2-5; 12 bases align to TRBD2. CDR1 is LGHNA and CDR2 is YNFKEQ in the germline V gene. CDR3 length equals 16 residues. V dropped 1 base and J dropped 5; count of bases not matched to a gene: 5. The CDR3 region is CASSQGASGGVETQYF. For the CDR3, the DNA is TGTGCCAGCAGCCAAGGGGCTAGCGGGGGGGTGGAGACCCAGTACTTC.

The chain carries TRBV6-5 and TRBJ2-2; 7 bases line up with TRBD1. V was pared by 6 bases and J by 5 bases, with 12 bases of the junction left unmatched. In germline, CDR1 is MNHEY, CDR2 SVGAGI. The CDR3 runs 16 residues. CDR3 amino acids: CASSRQTGLKTGELFF. The CDR3 DNA reads as TGTGCCAGCAGCCGACAGACAGGGCTCAAGACCGGGGAGCTGTTTTTT.

Ten or more counts support this clonotype. This sequence joins TRBV7-9 and TRBJ1-3; D is ambiguous. Germline V lookup: CDR1 SEHNR, CDR2 FQNEAQ (reference sequence). This CDR3 contains 12 residues. Trimming cost V 2 bases and J 4 bases, with 3 bases left between them. DNA of the CDR3: TGTGCCAGCAGCTTACACGGAAACACCATATATTTT. Translation gives CASSLHGNTIYF.

Comment on this clonotype: Compared with germline, one end of the junction differs, possibly owing to a read error. The J gene is TRBJ1-3, the V gene TRBV7-7; D remains ambiguous. CDR3 length: 16 residues. Germline CDR1 reads SSHAT; CDR2 reads FNYEAQ (reference sequence). CDR3 protein: CASSPAPGSSGNTIYF. CDR3 sequence (DNA): TGTGCTAGCAGCCCCGCCCCCGGGAGCTCTGGAAACACCATATATTTT.

The rearrangement links TRBV18 to TRBJ1-2; weak D call: TRBD1 (6 bases). V shed 2 bases and J shed 4 bases, with 14 bases lying between them. Germline CDR1 and CDR2: KGHSH and LQKENI. The CDR3 is made up of 15 amino acids. The chain's CDR3 is CASSPTRGQLYGYTF. DNA for the CDR3: TGTGCCAGCTCACCAACTAGAGGACAGCTCTATGGCTACACCTTC.

This chain links TRBV20-1 with TRBJ1-2; a possible D gene is TRBD1 (5 bases). This CDR3 contains 15 residues. V was cut by 6 bases and J by 2 bases, with 19 bases left in between. Germline V CDR1 and CDR2: DFQATT, SNEGSKA (reference sequence). The CDR3 spells CSARERGLSNYGYTF. CDR3 bases: TGCAGTGCCCGCGAAAGGGGCCTTTCCAACTATGGCTACACCTTC.

The chain has TRBV2 and TRBJ2-3; 9 nucleotides agree with TRBD2. Unmatched junction bases numbered 7, after V lost 8 bases and J lost 4 bases. The CDR3 sequence is 14 residues long. The germline gives CDR1 SNHLY, CDR2 FYNNEI. CDR3 sequence reads: CASGVGGGADTQYF. The CDR3 nucleotides read TGTGCCAGCGGAGTTGGCGGGGGGGCAGATACGCAGTATTTT.